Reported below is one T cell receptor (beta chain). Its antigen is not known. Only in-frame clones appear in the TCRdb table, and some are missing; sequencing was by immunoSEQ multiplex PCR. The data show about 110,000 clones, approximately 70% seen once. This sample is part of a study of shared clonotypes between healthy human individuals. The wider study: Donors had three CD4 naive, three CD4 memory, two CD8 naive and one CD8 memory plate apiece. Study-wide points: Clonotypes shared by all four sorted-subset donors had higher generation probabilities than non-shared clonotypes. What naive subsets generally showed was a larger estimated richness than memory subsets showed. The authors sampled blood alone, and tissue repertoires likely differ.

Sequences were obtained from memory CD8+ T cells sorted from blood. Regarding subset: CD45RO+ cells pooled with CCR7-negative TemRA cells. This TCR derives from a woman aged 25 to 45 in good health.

The CDR3 is CASSGQGGYEQYF. The CDR3 nucleotides are TGTGCCAGTTCAGGACAGGGGGGCTACGAGCAGTACTTC. The chain is built from TRBV25-1 and TRBJ2-7; 10 nucleotides align to TRBD1. J gave up 3 bases and V 9 bases, and 5 bases lay outside the gene matches. In germline, CDR1 is MGHDK, CDR2 SYGVNS. The CDR3 is made up of 13 amino acids.